A selection of T cell receptor beta chains follows, all from one sample in a study of regulatory T cells in long-lasting Graves disease. TCRdb used MiXCR to reprocess the multiplex PCR reads, holding one entry per CDR3 protein. The top ten hold around 19% of the sample, which has hundreds of thousands of distinct CDR3 sequences, 16% seen once. The same specimen was also included in a second study, on T cells in Graves' hyperthyroidism and ophthalmopathy.

The specimen was peripheral blood mononuclear cells (PBMCs), collected at new diagnosis, from a patient treated with antithyroid drugs. All receptors come from a woman under 40 with Graves disease. The CDR3 runs from the conserved cysteine through the conserved F or W. A D gene is named only where the DNA matches it firmly. Some rows have no size entry. The others give once, few or many, or a class for an expanded clone.

>TRBV7-9|NA|TRBJ2-1|NA
TGTGCCAGCAGCCCTGCTCCGATGGGCAATGAGCAGTTCTTC
CASSPAPMGNEQFF
>TRBV2|many|TRBJ2-1|NA
TGTGCCAGCAGTGGGCCGGGGGTGCCCCAATATGAGCAGTTCTTC
CASSGPGVPQYEQFF
>TRBV28|many|TRBJ1-4|TRBD1
TGTGCCAGCAGTTTACCGCAACTTGGGACAGGGGTTGAAAAACTGTTTTTT
CASSLPQLGTGVEKLFF
>TRBV27|many|TRBJ1-4|NA
TGTGCCAGCGCCGCCGGGCTTAATGAAAAACTGTTTTTT
CASAAGLNEKLFF
>TRBV5-1|NA|TRBJ2-3|TRBD2
TGCGCCAGCAGCCCGGGGGGGTCCACACCGACAGATACGCAGTATTTT
CASSPGGSTPTDTQYF
>TRBV24-1|few|TRBJ2-1|NA
TGTGCCACCAGTACCCAGGGCAATGAGCAGTTCTTC
CATSTQGNEQFF
>TRBV20-1|few|TRBJ2-1|TRBD1
TGCAGTACAGGGGGCGGGTACAATGAGCAGTTCTTC
CSTGGGYNEQFF
>TRBV6-1|many|TRBJ1-2|TRBD1
TGTGCCAGCAGTGAAATGGGCAGGGGGAACTATGGCTACACCTTC
CASSEMGRGNYGYTF
>TRBV27|many|TRBJ2-7|NA
TGTGCCAGCAGTTTATCACCCGGGCCCAACTACGAGCAGTACTTC
CASSLSPGPNYEQYF
>TRBV6-2/TRBV6-3|many|TRBJ2-7|TRBD1
TGTGCCAGCAGTTACCACGGACAGGGAGTTGGCGAGCAGTACTTC
CASSYHGQGVGEQYF
>TRBV5-1|NA|TRBJ1-4|TRBD1
TGCGCCAGCAGCAGCGGGGACAGGGATAATGAAAAACTGTTTTTT
CASSSGDRDNEKLFF
>TRBV27|many|TRBJ1-2|TRBD1
TGTGCCAGCAGTTTCTGGACAACCGGACAGGCCAACTATGGCTACACCTTC
CASSFWTTGQANYGYTF
>TRBV20-1|NA|TRBJ2-3|NA
TGCAGTGCTAGGAAACAGCCTGCAGATACGCAGTATTTT
CSARKQPADTQYF
>TRBV20-1|NA|TRBJ2-2|NA
TGCAGTGCTAAGACCGGGGGGCGCGCCGGGGAGCTGTTTTTT
CSAKTGGRAGELFF
>TRBV7-2|few|TRBJ2-4|NA
TGTGCCAGCGCGGGGTTTGGGACAGCAAAAAACATTCAGTACTTC
CASAGFGTAKNIQYF
>TRBV6-2/TRBV6-3|many|TRBJ1-1|NA
TGTGCCAGCAGTTATGCCCGAAGCACTGAAGCTTTCTTT
CASSYARSTEAFF
>TRBV2|many|TRBJ2-1|NA
TGTGCCAGCCCCCAGTTAGGGGTCGGAAACAATGAGCAGTTCTTC
CASPQLGVGNNEQFF
>TRBV3-1|NA|TRBJ1-3|TRBD1
TGTGCCAGCAGCCCCTGGACAGGGGAGAACACCATATATTTT
CASSPWTGENTIYF
>TRBV19|few|TRBJ2-7|TRBD1
TGTGCCAGTATGGGACAGGGGGCCTCCTACGAGCAGTACTTC
CASMGQGASYEQYF
>TRBV5-1|few|TRBJ2-2|TRBD2
TGCGCCAGCAGCGAAATAGCGGGAGAATTTACCGGGGAGCTGTTTTTT
CASSEIAGEFTGELFF
>TRBV20-1|NA|TRBJ2-1|NA
TGCAGTGCTAGAGACTGGGGGGGCGGCGATTACAATGAGCAGTTCTTC
CSARDWGGGDYNEQFF
>TRBV12-3/TRBV12-4|many|TRBJ1-1|NA
TGCGCCAGCAGACTGACAGGTATGAACACTGAAGCTTTCTTT
CASRLTGMNTEAFF
>TRBV3-1|NA|TRBJ2-5|NA
TGTGCCAGCAGCCAAGAATTAGGGGAAATCCAAGAGACCCAGTACTTC
CASSQELGEIQETQYF
>TRBV28|NA|TRBJ2-1|TRBD2
TGTGCCAGCAGTTCGCTAGCGGGAGCCTCAGTTTATGAGCAGTTCTTC
CASSSLAGASVYEQFF
>TRBV4-1|NA|TRBJ2-1|NA
TGCGCCAGCAGCCAACATTTCAGGAATGAGCAGTTCTTC
CASSQHFRNEQFF
>TRBV28|many|TRBJ2-7|TRBD2
TGTGCCAGCAGTCCACCCGGGGCAGGCGGGAGATCTAAGTACTTC
CASSPPGAGGRSKYF
>TRBV24-1|few|TRBJ2-5|NA
TGTGCCACCAGTGAGCGGACTCTAGGAGGGGAGACCCAGTACTTC
CATSERTLGGETQYF
>TRBV19|NA|TRBJ2-2|NA
TGTGCCAGTAGTTCCCGACAGGATTTGACCGGGGAGCTGTTTTTT
CASSSRQDLTGELFF
>TRBV20-1|few|TRBJ1-2|NA
TGCAGTGCTAGAATAGGGCCGGGCGATGGCTACACCTTC
CSARIGPGDGYTF
>TRBV28|many|TRBJ1-2|NA
TGTGCCAGCAGTTCGAATGTCAGGCCTTATGGCTACACCTTC
CASSSNVRPYGYTF
>TRBV28|many|TRBJ1-5|TRBD1
TGTGCCAGCAGTTTAGGGGACAGCCTTAGCAATCAGCCCCAGCATTTT
CASSLGDSLSNQPQHF
>TRBV24-1|NA|TRBJ2-1|TRBD2
TGTGCCACCAGAAGCCCCGGGACTAGCGAGGGAGGTGAGCAGTTCTTC
CATRSPGTSEGGEQFF
>TRBV6-1|many|TRBJ1-5|NA
TGTGCCAGCCGGGAGGGGCCGTATAAGCCCCAGCATTTT
CASREGPYKPQHF
>TRBV19|NA|TRBJ2-7|TRBD1
TGTGCCAGTAGTTTCCGCGACAGGGCCAACGAGCAGTACTTC
CASSFRDRANEQYF
>TRBV6-1|many|TRBJ1-1|NA
TGTGCCAGCAGACAGCAGAAGAACACTGAAGCTTTCTTT
CASRQQKNTEAFF
>TRBV7-9|many|TRBJ2-7|TRBD1
TGTGCCAGCAGCTTAACCTATGCAGAAGGGGGCTGGCACGAGCAGTACTTC
CASSLTYAEGGWHEQYF
>TRBV30|NA|TRBJ2-7|NA
TGTGCCTGGAGTCCGACTCCGACGACTTCCTACGAGCAGTACTTC
CAWSPTPTTSYEQYF
>TRBV20-1|few|TRBJ2-5|NA
TGCAGTGCTCTGATTAGCTCCCGGGAGACCCAGTACTTC
CSALISSRETQYF
>TRBV28|many|TRBJ2-7|TRBD2
TGTGCCAGCAGTCAACATAGCGGGAGGGAGCAGTACTTC
CASSQHSGREQYF
>TRBV4-2|once|TRBJ2-7|TRBD2
TGTGCCAGCAGCCAAAGGACTAGCGGAACCTACGAGCAGTACTTC
CASSQRTSGTYEQYF
>TRBV11-2|few|TRBJ1-3|TRBD1
TGCGCCAGCAGCTCTACAGGGGTATCTGGAAACACCATATATTTT
CASSSTGVSGNTIYF
>TRBV2|many|TRBJ2-7|NA
TGTGCCAGCCACGGGACCGGCGAGCAGTACTTC
CASHGTGEQYF
>TRBV2|many|TRBJ1-2|TRBD1
TGTGCCAGCAGTTTACTTAGGACAGGGGATCTTAATGGCTACACCTTC
CASSLLRTGDLNGYTF
>TRBV12-3/TRBV12-4|many|TRBJ1-5|TRBD1
TGTGCCAGCACCTACGGGACAGCTAATCAGCCCCAGCATTTT
CASTYGTANQPQHF
>TRBV27|many|TRBJ2-3|TRBD2
TGTGCCAGCAGTTTAAGGCTAGCGGGAGACTTCCCCCGAGATACGCAGTATTTT
CASSLRLAGDFPRDTQYF
>TRBV5-1|once|TRBJ1-4|TRBD1
TGCGCCAGCAGCTTGGAGGGACAGGGGTATGAAAAACTGTTTTTT
CASSLEGQGYEKLFF
>TRBV5-6|few|TRBJ2-5|TRBD2
TGTGCCAGCAGCTCCGGACCCCCCCTAGGAGCGGGAGTGGGGGAGACCCAGTACTTC
CASSSGPPLGAGVGETQYF
>TRBV15|many|TRBJ1-5|NA
TGTGCCACCAGCAGAAGGGACGGAGGTCATCAGCCCCAGCATTTT
CATSRRDGGHQPQHF
>TRBV11-2|few|TRBJ1-5|NA
TGTGCCAGCTCGAACAAGCTGAATCAGCCCCAGCATTTT
CASSNKLNQPQHF
>TRBV5-1|few|TRBJ2-3|NA
TGCGCCAGCAGCTTGGGAGGGAGCACAGATACGCGGTATTTT
CASSLGGSTDTRYF
>TRBV6-2/TRBV6-3|few|TRBJ1-3|NA
TGTGCCAGCAGTTACTCTTACAGGAGCTCTGGAAACACCATATATTTT
CASSYSYRSSGNTIYF
>TRBV28|NA|TRBJ1-1|TRBD1
TGTGCCAGCTTTGAAAGGGGGCGGGGGAACACTGAAGCTTTCTTT
CASFERGRGNTEAFF
>TRBV6-2/TRBV6-3|many|TRBJ2-3|NA
TGTGCCAGCAGTGAATCCCGGGGAAGCGTCACAGATACGCAGTATTTT
CASSESRGSVTDTQYF
>TRBV7-8|many|TRBJ2-2|NA
TGTGCCAGCAGCAGATCGGCGGGGGAGCTGTTTTTT
CASSRSAGELFF
>TRBV27|many|TRBJ2-5|NA
TGTGCCAGCAGTTTAGGCCCTAGGGGATGGGGAGAGACCCAGTACTTC
CASSLGPRGWGETQYF
>TRBV24-1|NA|TRBJ1-4|NA
TGTGCCGCCAGTGATTCAGGGTCGGGGAATGAAAAACTGTTTTTT
CAASDSGSGNEKLFF
>TRBV19|NA|TRBJ2-7|TRBD2
TGTGCCAGTAGCTTAAGGAGGGGGACTAGCGGGAGAGGATCCTACGAGCAGTACTTC
CASSLRRGTSGRGSYEQYF
>TRBV12-3/TRBV12-4|many|TRBJ2-7|NA
TGTGCCAGCAGTTTCGGCAGGGCCACCTACGAGCAGTACTTC
CASSFGRATYEQYF
>TRBV11-2|NA|TRBJ2-7|NA
TGTGCCAGCAGCTTTATGTCTTGGGGCAGTTCGAGAAACGAGCAGTACTTC
CASSFMSWGSSRNEQYF